One sample yielded the 18 T cell receptor beta chains listed below, sequenced in a study of cytomegalovirus exposure and HLA in healthy donors. It was with 60 Vbeta and 13 Jbeta primers that the PCR ran. The table came from immunoSEQ multiplex PCR; TCRdb's copy has only in-frame clones and leaves some out. The data show more than 110,000 clones, about 77% seen once. Material for sequencing was PBMCs. Every receptor here comes from a male donor in good health and CMV-seronegative.

A note on this clone: The junction and the germline gene differ at one end; a read error may be behind it. The chain links TRBV7-7 to TRBJ2-2; a possible D gene is TRBD1 (5 bases). Germline lookup yields CDR1 SSHAT and CDR2 FNYEAQ (reference sequence). The CDR3 is 14 residues long. The CDR3 DNA reads as TGTGCTAGCAGCAAAACAGGGAACACCGGGGAGCTGTTTTTT. It codes for CASSKTGNTGELFF.

V is TRBV9 and J is TRBJ2-1; 9 nucleotides match TRBD2. V dropped 0 bases and J dropped 11; count of bases not matched to a gene: 6. In germline, CDR1 is SGDLS, CDR2 YYNGEE. The CDR3 is made up of 14 amino acids. In DNA form, the CDR3 reads TGTGCCAGCAGCGTAGGACTAGCGGATAGCAAGCAGTTCTTC. It specifies CASSVGLADSKQFF. The whole variable domain, filled in from reference TRBV9 and TRBJ2-1, reads DSGVTQTPKHLITATGQRVTLRCSPRSGDLSVYWYQQSLDQGLQFLIQYYNGEERAKGNILERFSAQQFPDLHSELNLSSLELGDSALYFCASSVGLADSKQFFGPGTRLTVL.

This sequence joins TRBV29-1 and TRBJ1-2; D call uncertain. V lost 7 bases, J lost 8 bases, and 20 bases lay in between. The CDR3 extends over 13 amino acids. In germline, CDR1 is SQVTM, CDR2 ANQGSEA. The CDR3 region has the DNA TGCAGCGCCAACCTAGGTGGGTCGTGGGGCTACACCTTC. This encodes CSANLGGSWGYTF. Drawing the rest from reference TRBV29-1 and TRBJ1-2, the complete variable domain is SAVISQKPSRDICQRGTSLTIQCQVDSQVTMMFWYRQQPGQSLTLIATANQGSEATYESGFVIDKFPISRPNLTFSTLTVSNMSPEDSSIYLCSANLGGSWGYTFGSGTRLTVV.

A word on this clone: The sample contains more than one DNA sequence encoding this CDR3. The rearrangement joins TRBV11-1 to TRBJ2-5, with D possibly being TRBD1 (6 bases). Near its end, the DNA agrees better with TRBJ2-7, so the J call may be wrong. CDR1 and CDR2 from the germline V gene are SGHAT and FQDESV (reference sequence). This CDR3 region has 13 residues. The CDR3, as DNA: TGTGCCAGCAGCTTGGGACAAGTCTACGAGCAGTACTTC. It encodes CASSLGQVYEQYF.

In its sample, this clone was seen a few times. The rearrangement uses TRBV5-1 and TRBJ2-1, with D possibly TRBD1 on 6 matching bases. CDR3 length: 13 residues. The ends were cut back, 10 bases at V and 2 bases at J, with 13 bases in the middle. The V gene's germline CDR1 is SGHRS and CDR2 YFSETQ. The CDR3 DNA reads TGCGCCGGAGGACAGAAAACCTACAATGAGCAGTTCTTC. Translation gives CAGGQKTYNEQFF.

The chain employs TRBV5-1 and TRBJ2-3, with TRBD2 as a possible D gene (6 bases). Germline CDR1 is SGHRS and CDR2 is YFSETQ. V lost 4 bases and J lost 3, with 18 bases in between. This CDR3 is built from 16 residues. The CDR3 bases are TGCGCCAGCAGCGGAGGGACCCCCAGAGGAACAGATACGCAGTATTTT. It translates to CASSGGTPRGTDTQYF.

The genes are TRBV7-9 and TRBJ1-2, with 7 bases fitting TRBD1. Germline values: CDR1 SEHNR, CDR2 FQNEAQ (reference sequence). This CDR3 comprises 16 residues. With V trimmed by 1 base and J by 7 bases, 12 bases remained unmatched. CDR3 loop: CASSLEGARGSSGYTF. The CDR3 DNA sequence: TGTGCCAGCAGCTTAGAGGGGGCGAGGGGCTCGAGTGGCTACACCTTC.

A few counts support this clone. This chain uses TRBV5-1 with TRBJ1-3; D is unclear. Germline values: CDR1 SGHRS, CDR2 YFSETQ. V gave up 3 bases and J gave up 0 bases, with 13 bases separating them. CDR3 size: 16 residues. The CDR3 protein is CASSYLRFLSGNTIYF. The CDR3, as DNA: TGCGCCAGCAGCTATCTCAGGTTTCTCTCTGGAAACACCATATATTTT. Full variable domain (outside the CDR3, taken from reference TRBV5-1 and TRBJ1-3): KAGVTQTPRYLIKTRGQQVTLSCSPISGHRSVSWYQQTPGQGLQFLFEYFSETQRNKGNFPGRFSGRQFSNSRSEMNVSTLELGDSALYLCASSYLRFLSGNTIYFGEGSWLTVV.

V and J are TRBV5-1 and TRBJ1-2; 8 nucleotides agree with TRBD1. CDR1 is SGHRS and CDR2 is YFSETQ in the germline V gene. The CDR3 extends over 15 amino acids. V was pared by 0 bases and J by 8 bases, with 9 bases of the junction left unmatched. The CDR3 spells CASSLAATGGEGYTF. The CDR3, as DNA: TGCGCCAGCAGCTTGGCCGCCACAGGGGGTGAAGGCTACACCTTC.

V is TRBV11-1 and J is TRBJ1-2, with D possibly matching TRBD1 (5 bases). This CDR3 spans 13 amino acids. In germline, CDR1 is SGHAT, CDR2 FQDESV (reference sequence). Between the trimmed V and J ends, which lost 1 base and 4 bases, there was a span of 7 bases. The CDR3 region is CASSLEGVYGYTF. In DNA form, the CDR3 reads TGTGCCAGCAGCTTAGAAGGGGTCTATGGCTACACCTTC.

This chain joins TRBV7-8 and TRBJ2-5; no definite D call. Germline values: CDR1 SGHVS, CDR2 FQNEAQ. This CDR3 region has 14 residues. Trimming removed 0 bases from V and 3 bases from J, with 8 bases in between. The DNA for the CDR3 is TGTGCCAGCAGCTTAGCGCGTCTAGAAGAGACCCAGTACTTC. This codes for CASSLARLEETQYF.

This clone was seen more than once but under ten times. V is TRBV5-1 and J is TRBJ2-1, with TRBD2 matching 9 bases. The CDR3 is 14 amino acids. Germline CDR1 is SGHRS and CDR2 is YFSETQ. J gave up 9 bases and V 5 bases, and 9 bases lay outside the gene matches. CDR3 sequence reads: CASRVWREGSEQFF. The CDR3 DNA reads as TGCGCCAGCAGGGTGTGGCGGGAGGGGAGTGAGCAGTTCTTC.

V is TRBV4-1 and J is TRBJ2-1; TRBD1 aligns across 7 bases. Germline V gene sequence: CDR1 MGHRA, CDR2 YSYEKL. V dropped 2 bases and J dropped 9; count of bases not matched to a gene: 7. This CDR3 is 14 amino acids long. The CDR3 DNA reads as TGCGCCAGCAGCCAACCCCGGGACAGAACTGAGCAGTTCTTC. It translates to CASSQPRDRTEQFF.

This clone has just a few counts. This chain uses TRBV6-1 with TRBJ2-1, with 12 bases fitting TRBD2. Germline V lookup: CDR1 MNHNS, CDR2 SASEGT. V was clipped by 1 base and J by 8 bases; unmatched bases: 3. The CDR3 length is 15 residues. CDR3 protein: CASSEGTSGMDEQFF. The DNA for the CDR3 is TGTGCCAGCAGTGAAGGGACTAGCGGGATGGATGAGCAGTTCTTC.

V and J are TRBV15 and TRBJ2-5, with 10 nucleotides matching TRBD2. CDR1 LNHNV and CDR2 YYDKDF come from the germline V gene (reference sequence). The V segment lost 2 bases and the J segment 4 bases; nucleotides outside the gene matches: 13. This CDR3 comprises 18 residues. The CDR3 loop is CATSRTRGSGGPRETQYF. In DNA form, the CDR3 reads TGTGCCACCAGCAGAACGCGGGGTAGCGGGGGGCCGAGAGAGACCCAGTACTTC.

The CDR3, as DNA: TGTGCCAGCAGTCCCCGGGAATCACCCCTCCACTTT. Translation gives CASSPRESPLHF. The chain joins TRBV14 to TRBJ1-6; D gene uncertain. The CDR3 extends over 12 amino acids. Germline assignment: CDR1 SGHDN and CDR2 FVKESK. V was pared by 6 bases and J by 10 bases, with 10 bases between.

The rearrangement links TRBV15 to TRBJ2-3, with 13 bases aligning to TRBD2. The CDR3 spans 17 residues. From germline, CDR1 is LNHNV and CDR2 YYDKDF (reference sequence). V gave up 2 bases and J gave up 3 bases; unmatched junction bases: 5. The DNA for the CDR3 is TGTGCCACCAGCAGAAAAAGACTAGCGGGGGGAACAGATACGCAGTATTTT. This gives the protein CATSRKRLAGGTDTQYF.

The chain couples TRBV29-1 to TRBJ2-3, with D tentatively TRBD1 (5 bases). The CDR3 spans 13 residues. CDR1 is SQVTM and CDR2 is ANQGSEA in the germline V gene. Trimming shortened V by 5 bases and J by 0 bases, and 9 bases separated the two germline ends. CDR3 DNA sequence: TGCAGCGTTCTGACAGATAGCACAGATACGCAGTATTTT. Encoded protein: CSVLTDSTDTQYF.